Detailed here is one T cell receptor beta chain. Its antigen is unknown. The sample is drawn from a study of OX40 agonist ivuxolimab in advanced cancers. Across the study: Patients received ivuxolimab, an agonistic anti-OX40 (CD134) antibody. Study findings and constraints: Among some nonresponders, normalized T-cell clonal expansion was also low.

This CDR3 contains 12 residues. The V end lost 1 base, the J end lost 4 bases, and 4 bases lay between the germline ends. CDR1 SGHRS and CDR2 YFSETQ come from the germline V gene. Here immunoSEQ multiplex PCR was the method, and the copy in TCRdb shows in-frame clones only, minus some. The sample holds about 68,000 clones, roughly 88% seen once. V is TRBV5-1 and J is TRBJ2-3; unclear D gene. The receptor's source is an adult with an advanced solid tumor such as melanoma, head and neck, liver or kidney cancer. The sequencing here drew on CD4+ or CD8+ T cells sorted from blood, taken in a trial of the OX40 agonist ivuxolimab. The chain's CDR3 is CASSLYSDTQYF. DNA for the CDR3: TGCGCCAGCAGCTTGTATTCAGATACGCAGTATTTT.